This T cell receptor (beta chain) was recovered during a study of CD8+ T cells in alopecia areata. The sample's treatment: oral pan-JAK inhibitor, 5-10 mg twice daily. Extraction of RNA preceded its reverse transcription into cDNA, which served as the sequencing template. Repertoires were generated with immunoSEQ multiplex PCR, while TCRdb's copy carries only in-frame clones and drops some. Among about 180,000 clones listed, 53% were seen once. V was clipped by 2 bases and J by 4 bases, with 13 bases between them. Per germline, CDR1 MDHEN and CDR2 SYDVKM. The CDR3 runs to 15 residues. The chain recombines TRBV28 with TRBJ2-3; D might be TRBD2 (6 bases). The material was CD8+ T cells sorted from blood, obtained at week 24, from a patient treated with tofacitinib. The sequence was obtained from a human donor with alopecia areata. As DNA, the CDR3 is TGTGCCAGCAGTTTAACTTCTTGGAGGGCAGATACGCAGTATTTT. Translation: CASSLTSWRADTQYF.